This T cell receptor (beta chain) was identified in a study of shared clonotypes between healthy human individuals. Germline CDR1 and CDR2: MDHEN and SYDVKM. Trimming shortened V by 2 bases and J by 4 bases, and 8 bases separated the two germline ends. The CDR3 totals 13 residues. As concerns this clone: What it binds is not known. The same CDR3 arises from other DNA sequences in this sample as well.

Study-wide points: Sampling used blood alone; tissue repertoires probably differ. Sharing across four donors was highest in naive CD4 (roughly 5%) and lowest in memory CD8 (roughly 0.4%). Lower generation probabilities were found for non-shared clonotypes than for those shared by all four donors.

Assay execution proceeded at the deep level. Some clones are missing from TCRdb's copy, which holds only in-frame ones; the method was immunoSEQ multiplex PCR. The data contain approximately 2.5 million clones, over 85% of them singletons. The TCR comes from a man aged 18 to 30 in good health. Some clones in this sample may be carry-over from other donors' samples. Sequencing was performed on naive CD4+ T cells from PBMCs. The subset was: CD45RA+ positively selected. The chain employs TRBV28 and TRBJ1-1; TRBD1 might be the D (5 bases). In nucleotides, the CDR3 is TGTGCCAGCAGTTTACCTCAGGGCACTGAAGCTTTCTTT. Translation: CASSLPQGTEAFF.